This is a list of T cell receptor beta chains from one sample in a study of T-cell memory formation after mild COVID-19. TCRdb independently ran MiXCR on the 5' RACE reads; one entry per CDR3 protein. The repertoire holds some 290,000 distinct CDR3 sequences, with roughly 15% as singletons. Material: PBMCs or a T cell subset sorted from them (not recorded which). The receptors were sampled from a man between 18 and 29 years old who had mild COVID-19 (a few samples of this study predate the infection). Cell type and time point are not known. CDR3s leave out the opening cysteine and the closing phenylalanine or tryptophan.

v_gene,CDR3aa
TRBV5-1,ASSWGTSVPADTQY
TRBV7-6,ASSLYDGNQPQH
TRBV29-1,SVGFTGTGVETQY
TRBV9,ASSGDRRPYEQY
TRBV19,ASSIADQYNQPQH
TRBV15,ATSPAGLGTDTQY
TRBV24-1,ATSGESTDTQY
TRBV30,AWSPAGGWSEAF
TRBV12-3/TRBV12-4,ASSDILPVEAF
TRBV28,ASSPGQGIYGYT
TRBV5-1,ASSLMGYSNQPQH
TRBV5-1,ASSDPRTGYNTEAF
TRBV12-3/TRBV12-4,ASSSRDRVTGELF
TRBV28,ASSTGQGASVYGYT
TRBV5-1,ASRRRTGDADTQY
TRBV7-9,ASSPRQGIRAF
TRBV4-1,ASSQAVTGRRETQY
TRBV29-1,SVEDRGGLETQY
TRBV5-1,ASSDQYEQY
TRBV15,ATSGGLAGRSNSEQF
TRBV5-1,ASYRTSGTGSTGELF
TRBV4-1,ASSQGTDTFYEQY
TRBV11-2,ASSPVGRGFRGYT
TRBV6-5,ASRRQDHSGNTIY
TRBV7-9,ASSLDWGSNQPQH
TRBV4-3,ASSQDFSGANVLT
TRBV29-1,SFQPQH
TRBV7-9,ASRSLPDRAGGYT
TRBV2,ASSKTGVYGYT
TRBV10-3,ATVGGSSYNEQF
TRBV20-1,SARVGLLTNYGYT
TRBV7-3,ASSRGGLLNTEAF
TRBV6-2/TRBV6-3,ASSYEQGVNSPLH
TRBV6-2/TRBV6-3,ASVTGGGQETQY
TRBV10-3,AIATAAQRETQY
TRBV7-9,ASSFGDRHNEQF
TRBV27,ASSNQGARNTEAF
TRBV29-1,SVGIMNTEAF
TRBV7-3,ASSFGPGGNEQF
TRBV20-1,SARVGGANTEAF
TRBV10-1,ASGRNNEQF
TRBV25-1,ASSEWDRASYT
TRBV6-1,ASSDPGQGAIEQF
TRBV11-2,ASSLESASNYGYT
TRBV7-2,ASSLVGGQGIPYEQY
TRBV25-1,ASSDEGSYT
TRBV24-1,ATSDFRGDTQY
TRBV7-9,ASSWTGYTEAF
TRBV4-3,ASSQDRQGRQF
TRBV10-3,AISEGSTDTQY
TRBV5-1,ASSAGSNSPLH
TRBV14,ASSQRQGASTDTQY